The source of this TCR beta chain is a study of early T cells in non-severe SARS-CoV-2 infection. Study details: With bulk RNA from unsorted whole blood as input, sequencing yielded unpaired chains.

Worth noting for this clonotype: Its antigen is undetermined.

Points from the study as a whole: Matches to VDJdb favored anti-spike CD8 responses and missed private and CD4 specificities.

Unique molecular identifiers were affixed to single, distinct cDNA molecules. TCRdb called the 5' RACE reads again in MiXCR, with one record for every CDR3 protein. Here the sample spans around 98,000 distinct CDR3 sequences, about 10% being singletons. Germline loops: CDR1 SGHAT, CDR2 FQNNGV. This CDR3 contains 13 residues. V was trimmed by 1 base and J by 6 bases, leaving 6 bases between them. This clonotype originated in an adult who was a healthcare worker with PCR-confirmed SARS-CoV-2 infection or an uninfected control (not recorded which). The chain carries TRBV11-2 and TRBJ2-2, with unresolved D. Sequenced sample: whole blood. CDR3 DNA: TGTGCCAGCAGCTTAGGGTACGCCGGGGAGCTGTTTTTT. This codes for CASSLGYAGELFF.